The present T cell receptor beta chain was sequenced within a study of memory CD4+ T cells and cytomegalovirus serostatus. The sort gate was single viable CD3+CD4+CD8-CD45RO+ cells for memory CD4+ T cells. The repertoire was sequenced with immunoSEQ multiplex PCR; TCRdb's copy has only in-frame clones and lacks some. Seen here are 40,000 to 55,000 clones, roughly 78% observed once, and the top ten hold over 0.5%. V was cut by 4 bases and J by 0 bases, with 10 bases left in between. Germline V gene data show CDR1 as SGHNT and CDR2 as YYREEE (reference sequence). The CDR3 loop spans 15 amino acids. This receptor was identified in an adult in good health and CMV-seronegative. Source material: memory CD4+ T cells from blood. V is TRBV5-4 and J is TRBJ2-2, with D possibly TRBD1 on 6 matching bases. Here the CDR3 DNA reads TGTGCCAGCAGCGCCAGACAGGCGAACACCGGGGAGCTGTTTTTT. It specifies CASSARQANTGELFF.